Reported below is one T cell receptor (beta chain). Its antigen is unknown. The record has no base qualities; no much larger clone is one base away. The immunoSEQ Assay, a bias-controlled multiplex PCR, was used to amplify TCRbeta CDR3 regions from genomic DNA. The original pipeline was this. Within the assay, amplification of reference gene primers was used to estimate how many nucleated cells each sample contained. To quantify the absolute abundance of each unique TCRbeta CDR3 rearrangement, sequence reads were collapsed and filtered. For each sample, productive Simpson clonality was calculated by taking the square root of Simpson's diversity index across productive rearrangements. What TCRdb holds here is the immuneACCESS table cut down to in-frame rearrangements. Part of the clones is not present; checked against another copy, under half of the missing clones reflect an unresolved V gene, and the others are unexplained. Clonal size and the V and J genes are those of that table, whereas D and trimming came from the DNA. The table for this sample lists around 160,000 clones; 85% to 90% of them were counted only once. Together, the top ten hold around 15% of the sample.

The sample comes from a study of blood T cell repertoires in COVID-19 (dated by TCRdb to 2019 to 2021). About the study as a whole: Collaborator samples came from the United States, Italy and Spain and covered acute and convalescent phases of COVID-19. The material from the prospective study consisted of cDNA or gDNA derived from T cells, B-cell-depleted T cells, or PBMCs. Subjects who had been exposed to COVID-19, were actively infected with it, or had recovered from it provided the deeply sampled blood TCRbeta repertoires that made up the dataset. The repertoires were made available in a free public database intended to serve as a resource for research on the immune response to SARS-CoV-2. The samples were drawn from two sources: the first 160 participants of the ongoing ImmuneRACE study, and over 1,000 subjects contributed by 6 global collaborators. Nearly every sample came with metadata listing a de-identified subject ID, COVID-19 status, age in years and sex. Where available, HLA class I and class II types were obtained from metadata supplied by the sample provider rather than from assay-based typing. The full study reports these points: The amount of clinical and demographic metadata varied by source and participant and was provided uncurated.

One collaborating source in Seattle enrolled patients during active infection and followed them longitudinally through the course of disease. Whole blood was collected in K2EDTA tubes by collaborating institutions according to the institutions' own protocols. For TCRbeta analysis, collaborators shipped samples in one of three forms: frozen whole blood, isolated PBMCs, or DNA extracted from either of those sample types. Sequenced: peripheral blood. The sequence was obtained from a man between 18 and 35 years old with COVID-19, enrolled during active disease.

CDR3 sequence: CASSSGTASNYGYTF. The sequenced DNA: TGTGCCAGCAGCTCCGGGACAGCTTCTAACTATGGCTACACCTTC. The chain couples TRBV5-4 to TRBJ1-2; TRBD1 matches 7 bases in the middle. The CDR3 measures 15 amino acids from cysteine to phenylalanine. Just the 45-base CDR3 DNA is kept, in frame starting at base 1. V loses 3 bases at its end and J loses 0 bases; junction bases beyond the gene matches: 5. CDR1 and CDR2 (SGHNT, YYREEE) derive from the germline V gene (reference sequence).